This T cell receptor beta chain was documented in a study of blood T cell repertoires in COVID-19. Study at large: T cells, B-cell-depleted T cells, or PBMCs supplied cDNA or gDNA.

This clone was seen just once. Repertoires were generated with immunoSEQ multiplex PCR, while TCRdb's copy carries only in-frame clones and drops some. The sample carries 120,000 or so clones, 85% to 90% recorded once. In germline, CDR1 is MGHDK, CDR2 SYGVNS. V was pared by 2 bases and J by 4 bases, with 6 bases of the junction left unmatched. The CDR3 sequence is 16 residues long. This chain links TRBV25-1 with TRBJ2-1, with 9 bases lining up with TRBD2. The TCR sequence derives from a man aged 80 or over with active or convalescent COVID-19. Material: peripheral blood. CDR3 residues: CASSEEAGGQYNEQFF. In DNA, the CDR3 is TGTGCCAGCAGTGAAGAAGCGGGAGGCCAATACAATGAGCAGTTCTTC.